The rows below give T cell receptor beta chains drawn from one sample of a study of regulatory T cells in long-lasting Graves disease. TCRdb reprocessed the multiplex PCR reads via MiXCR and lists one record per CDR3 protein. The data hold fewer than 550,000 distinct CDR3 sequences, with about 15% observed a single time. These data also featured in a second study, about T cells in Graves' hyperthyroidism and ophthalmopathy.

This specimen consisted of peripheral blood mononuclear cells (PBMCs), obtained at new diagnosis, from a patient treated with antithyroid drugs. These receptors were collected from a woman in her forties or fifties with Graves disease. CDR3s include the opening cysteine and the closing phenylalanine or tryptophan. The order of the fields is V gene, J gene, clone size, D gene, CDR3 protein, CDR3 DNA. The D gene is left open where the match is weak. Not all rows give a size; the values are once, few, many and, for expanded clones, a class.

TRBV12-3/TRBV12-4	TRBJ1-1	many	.	CASSLRSGRGGTEAFF	TGTGCCAGCAGTTTGAGGAGTGGGCGGGGGGGCACTGAAGCTTTCTTT
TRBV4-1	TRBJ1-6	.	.	CASSQEGQGYNSPLHF	TGCGCCAGCAGCCAAGAGGGGCAGGGGTATAATTCACCCCTCCACTTT
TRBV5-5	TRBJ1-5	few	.	CASSLDPAGNQPQHF	TGTGCCAGCAGCTTGGACCCGGCCGGCAATCAGCCCCAGCATTTT
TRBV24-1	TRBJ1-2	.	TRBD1	CATSGSGQGYYGYTF	TGTGCCACCAGTGGTTCAGGACAGGGCTATTATGGCTACACCTTC
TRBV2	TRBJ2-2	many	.	CASSVGADTGELFF	TGTGCCAGCAGTGTCGGGGCGGACACCGGGGAGCTGTTTTTT
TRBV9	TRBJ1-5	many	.	CASSVGGLDQPQHF	TGTGCCAGCAGCGTAGGGGGATTAGATCAGCCCCAGCATTTT
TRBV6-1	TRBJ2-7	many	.	CATKRVYEQYF	TGTGCCACCAAAAGGGTCTACGAGCAGTACTTC
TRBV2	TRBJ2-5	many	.	CASSEQGTVSETQYF	TGTGCCAGCAGTGAACAGGGGACGGTTTCGGAGACCCAGTACTTC
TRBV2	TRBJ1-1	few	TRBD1	CASSEPGQGAKGLF	TGTGCCAGCAGTGAACCGGGACAGGGGGCGAAAGGACTCTTT
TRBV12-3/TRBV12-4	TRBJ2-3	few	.	CASSLQRIDTQYF	TGTGCCAGCAGTTTACAACGAATAGATACGCAGTATTTT
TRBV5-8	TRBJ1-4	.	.	CASSPGPVGKLFF	TGTGCCAGCAGCCCGGGCCCCGTCGGAAAACTGTTTTTT
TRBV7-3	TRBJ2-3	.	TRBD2	CASSPTGGLGDTQYF	TGTGCCAGCAGCCCAACGGGGGGGCTTGGAGATACGCAGTATTTT
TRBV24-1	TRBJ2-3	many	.	CATGDFTDTQYF	TGTGCCACCGGGGACTTCACAGATACGCAGTATTTT
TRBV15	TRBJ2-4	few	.	CATSRESKNIQYF	TGTGCCACCAGCAGAGAATCCAAAAACATTCAGTACTTC
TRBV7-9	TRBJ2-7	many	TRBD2	CAILAGGPYEQYF	TGTGCCATCCTAGCGGGGGGGCCCTACGAGCAGTACTTC
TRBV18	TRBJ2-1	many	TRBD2	CASSPLAGGVEQFF	TGTGCCAGCTCACCCCTAGCGGGGGGGGTTGAGCAGTTCTTC
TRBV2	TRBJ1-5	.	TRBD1	CASRDTGTGNQPQHF	TGTGCCAGCAGAGATACCGGGACAGGGAATCAGCCCCAGCATTTT
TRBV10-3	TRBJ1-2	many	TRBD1	CAITGTGWDYGYTF	TGTGCCATCACCGGGACAGGGTGGGACTATGGCTACACCTTC
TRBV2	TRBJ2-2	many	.	CASRAGQVTGELFF	TGTGCCAGCAGAGCGGGACAGGTCACCGGGGAGCTGTTTTTT
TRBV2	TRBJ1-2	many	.	CASSDAGGTPFYGYTF	TGTGCCAGCAGTGATGCGGGAGGAACCCCTTTCTATGGCTACACCTTC
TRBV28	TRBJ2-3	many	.	CASSFKITDTQYF	TGTGCCAGCAGTTTTAAGATCACAGATACGCAGTATTTT
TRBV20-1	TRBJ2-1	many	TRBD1	CSATAPPGGRSTNEQFF	TGCAGTGCTACGGCACCCCCAGGGGGACGTAGCACCAATGAGCAGTTCTTC
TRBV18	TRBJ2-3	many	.	CASSARPGHVSDTQYF	TGTGCCAGCTCAGCAAGACCGGGACACGTTTCAGATACGCAGTATTTT
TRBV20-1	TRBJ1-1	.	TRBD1	CSANGQGVRLDTEAFF	TGCAGTGCTAACGGACAGGGGGTGCGTTTGGACACTGAAGCTTTCTTT
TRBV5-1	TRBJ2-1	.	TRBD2	CASSSGGASDEQFF	TGCGCCAGCAGCTCCGGGGGGGCCTCGGATGAGCAGTTCTTC
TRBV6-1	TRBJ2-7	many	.	CASSILDSFYEQYF	TGTGCCAGCAGTATTCTGGACAGTTTCTACGAGCAGTACTTC
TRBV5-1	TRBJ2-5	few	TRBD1	CASSQGTGETQYF	TGCGCCAGCAGCCAGGGGACAGGAGAGACCCAGTACTTC
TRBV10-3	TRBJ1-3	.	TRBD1	CAISEPTFMTGVNTIYF	TGTGCCATCAGTGAGCCGACCTTCATGACAGGGGTGAACACCATATATTTT
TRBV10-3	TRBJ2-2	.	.	CAIKRGLNTGELFF	TGTGCCATCAAACGGGGGCTGAACACCGGGGAGCTGTTTTTT
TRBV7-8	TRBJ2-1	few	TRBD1	CASSSADRYNEQFF	TGTGCCAGCAGCTCCGCGGACAGGTACAATGAGCAGTTCTTC
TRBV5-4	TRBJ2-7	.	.	CASSLDPAKEYF	TGTGCCAGCAGCTTGGATCCGGCCAAGGAGTACTTC
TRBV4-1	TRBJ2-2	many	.	CASSQGDRLGTGELFF	TGCGCCAGCAGCCAAGGTGATAGGTTGGGCACCGGGGAGCTGTTTTTT
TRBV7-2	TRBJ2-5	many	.	CASSGGFQETQYF	TGTGCCAGCAGCGGGGGTTTCCAAGAGACCCAGTACTTC
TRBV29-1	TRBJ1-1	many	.	CSVEEGGRGRLNTEAFF	TGCAGCGTTGAAGAGGGGGGGAGGGGGAGGCTGAACACTGAAGCTTTCTTT
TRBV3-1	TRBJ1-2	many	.	CASSLPNRDYGYTF	TGTGCCAGCAGCCTACCAAACAGGGACTATGGCTACACCTTC
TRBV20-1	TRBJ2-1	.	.	CSARFRAEQFF	TGCAGTGCTAGGTTCAGGGCGGAGCAGTTCTTC
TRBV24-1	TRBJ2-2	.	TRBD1	CATSDRTGWVGELFF	TGTGCCACCAGTGATCGGACAGGGTGGGTCGGGGAGCTGTTTTTT
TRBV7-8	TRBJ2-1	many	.	CASSPDSSYNEQFF	TGTGCCAGCAGCCCGGACTCCTCCTACAATGAGCAGTTCTTC
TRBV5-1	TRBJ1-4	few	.	CASSPQGANEKLFF	TGCGCCAGCAGCCCCCAGGGAGCTAATGAAAAACTGTTTTTT
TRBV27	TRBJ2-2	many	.	CASSLSSPRFTGELFF	TGTGCCAGCAGTTTATCTTCCCCCAGATTCACCGGGGAGCTGTTTTTT
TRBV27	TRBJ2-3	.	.	CASTPIGVPDTQYF	TGTGCCAGCACCCCCATAGGGGTTCCAGATACGCAGTATTTT
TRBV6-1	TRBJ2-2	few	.	CASRSSGSWTGELFF	TGTGCCAGCAGGTCTTCTGGGTCGTGGACCGGGGAGCTGTTTTTT
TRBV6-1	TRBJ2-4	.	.	CASRATSGALAKNIQYF	TGTGCCAGCAGGGCCACCTCGGGGGCACTAGCCAAAAACATTCAGTACTTC
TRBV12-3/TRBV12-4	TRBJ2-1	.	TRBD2	CASSSYRLARGEQFF	TGTGCCAGCAGTTCTTATAGACTAGCGAGGGGCGAGCAGTTCTTC
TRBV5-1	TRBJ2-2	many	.	CASSPGGQNTGELFF	TGCGCCAGCAGCCCCGGAGGTCAGAACACCGGGGAGCTGTTTTTT
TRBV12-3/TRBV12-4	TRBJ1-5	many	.	CASRIIGQPQHF	TGTGCCAGCAGGATAATAGGTCAGCCCCAGCATTTT
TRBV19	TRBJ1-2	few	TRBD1	CASTTGGLVNGYTF	TGTGCCAGTACGACAGGGGGCCTCGTCAATGGCTACACCTTC
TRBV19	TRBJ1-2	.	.	CASNPPGGYGYTF	TGTGCCAGCAACCCACCTGGGGGCTATGGCTACACCTTC
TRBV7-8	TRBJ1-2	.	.	CASSLSLVGSNYGYTF	TGTGCCAGCAGCTTAAGTCTGGTCGGCTCTAACTATGGCTACACCTTC
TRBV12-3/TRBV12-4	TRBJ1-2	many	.	CASSLGGFNYGYTF	TGTGCCAGCAGTTTAGGGGGCTTTAACTATGGCTACACCTTC
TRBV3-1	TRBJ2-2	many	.	CASSLTPTVGTGELFF	TGTGCCAGCAGCCTAACACCGACGGTGGGCACCGGGGAGCTGTTTTTT
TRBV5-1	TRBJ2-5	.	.	CASSFGTTIQETQYF	TGCGCCAGCAGCTTCGGGACAACCATTCAAGAGACCCAGTACTTC
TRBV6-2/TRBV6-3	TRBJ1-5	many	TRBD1	CASSIRTGRDNQPQHF	TGTGCCAGCAGTATTCGGACAGGGAGGGACAATCAGCCCCAGCATTTT
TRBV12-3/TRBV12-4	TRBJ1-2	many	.	CASSFVSTPAEETF	TGTGCCAGCAGTTTCGTGTCAACCCCCGCGGAGGAAACCTTC
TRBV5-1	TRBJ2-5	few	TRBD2	CASSDLAGGAGETQYF	TGCGCCAGCAGCGACCTAGCGGGGGGGGCCGGAGAGACCCAGTACTTC
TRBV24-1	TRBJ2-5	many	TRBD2	CATSDRGEGLGGTQYF	TGTGCCACCAGTGACCGGGGGGAAGGACTGGGTGGAACCCAGTACTTC
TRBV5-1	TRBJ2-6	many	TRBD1	CASSLDRGSTGANVLTF	TGCGCCAGCAGCTTGGACAGGGGAAGTACTGGGGCCAACGTCCTGACTTTC
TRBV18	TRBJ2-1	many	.	CASRDQYNEQFF	TGTGCCAGCCGGGACCAATACAATGAGCAGTTCTTC
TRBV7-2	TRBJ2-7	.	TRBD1	CASSSGQGIDEQYF	TGTGCCAGCAGCTCGGGACAGGGAATTGACGAGCAGTACTTC